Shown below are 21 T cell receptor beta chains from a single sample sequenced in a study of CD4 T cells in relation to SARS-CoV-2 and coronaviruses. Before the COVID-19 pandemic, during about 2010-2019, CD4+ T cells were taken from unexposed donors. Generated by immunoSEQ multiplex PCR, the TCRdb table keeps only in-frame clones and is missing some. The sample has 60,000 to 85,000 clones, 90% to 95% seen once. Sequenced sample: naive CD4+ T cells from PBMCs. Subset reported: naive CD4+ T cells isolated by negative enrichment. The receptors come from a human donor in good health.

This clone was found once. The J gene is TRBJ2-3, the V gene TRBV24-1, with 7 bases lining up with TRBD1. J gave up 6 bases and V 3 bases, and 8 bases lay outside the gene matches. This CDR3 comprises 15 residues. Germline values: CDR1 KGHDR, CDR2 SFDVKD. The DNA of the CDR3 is TGTGCCACCAGTGATCAGGGACAGATCCTCGATACGCAGTATTTT. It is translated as CATSDQGQILDTQYF.

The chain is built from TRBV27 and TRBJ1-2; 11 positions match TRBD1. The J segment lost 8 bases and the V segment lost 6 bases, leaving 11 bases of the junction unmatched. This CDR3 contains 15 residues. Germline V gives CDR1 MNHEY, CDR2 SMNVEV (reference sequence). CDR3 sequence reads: CASSTPGQGVRGYTF. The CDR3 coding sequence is TGTGCCAGCAGCACCCCGGGACAGGGGGTGAGGGGCTACACCTTC.

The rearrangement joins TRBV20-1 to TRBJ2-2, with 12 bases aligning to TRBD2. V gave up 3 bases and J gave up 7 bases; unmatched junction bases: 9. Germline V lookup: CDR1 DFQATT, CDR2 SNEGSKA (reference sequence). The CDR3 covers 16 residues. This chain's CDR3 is CSASQTSGSSGGELFF. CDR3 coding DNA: TGCAGTGCTAGTCAGACTAGCGGGAGTTCTGGCGGGGAGCTGTTTTTT.

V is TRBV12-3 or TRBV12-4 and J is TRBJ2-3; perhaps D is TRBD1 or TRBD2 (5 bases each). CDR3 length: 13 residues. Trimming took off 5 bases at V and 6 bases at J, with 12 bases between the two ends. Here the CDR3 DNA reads TGTGCCAGCAGTCCTAACGGGGCTGATACGCAGTATTTT. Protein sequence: CASSPNGADTQYF.

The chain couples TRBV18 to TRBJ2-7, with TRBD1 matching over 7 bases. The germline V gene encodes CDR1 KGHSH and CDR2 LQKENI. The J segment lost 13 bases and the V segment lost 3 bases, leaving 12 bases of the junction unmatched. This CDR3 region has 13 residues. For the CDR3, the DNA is TGTGCCAGCTCACCTACCGGGACAGAAACATTCTACTTC. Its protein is CASSPTGTETFYF.

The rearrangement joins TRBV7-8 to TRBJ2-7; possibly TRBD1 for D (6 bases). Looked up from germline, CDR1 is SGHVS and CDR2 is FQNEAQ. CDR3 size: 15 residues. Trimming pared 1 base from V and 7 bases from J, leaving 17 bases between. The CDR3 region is CASSLEQGRVLEQYF. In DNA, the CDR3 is TGTGCCAGCAGCTTAGAACAGGGACGAGTGTTGGAGCAGTACTTC. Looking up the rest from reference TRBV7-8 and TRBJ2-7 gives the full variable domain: GAGVSQSPRYKVAKRGQDVALRCDPISGHVSLFWYQQALGQGPEFLTYFQNEAQLDKSGLPSDRFFAERPEGSVSTLKIQRTQQEDSAVYLCASSLEQGRVLEQYFGPGTRLTVT.

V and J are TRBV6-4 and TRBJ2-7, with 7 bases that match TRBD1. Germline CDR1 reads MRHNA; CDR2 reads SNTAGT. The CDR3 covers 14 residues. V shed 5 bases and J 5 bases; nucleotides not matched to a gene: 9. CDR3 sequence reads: CASSNGQAGNEQYF. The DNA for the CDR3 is TGTGCCAGCAGTAACGGACAGGCTGGCAACGAGCAGTACTTC.

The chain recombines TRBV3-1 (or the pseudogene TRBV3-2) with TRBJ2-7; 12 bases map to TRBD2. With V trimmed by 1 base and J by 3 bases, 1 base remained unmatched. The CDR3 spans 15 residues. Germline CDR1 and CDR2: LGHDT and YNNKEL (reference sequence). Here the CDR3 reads CASSQGLAGDYEQYF. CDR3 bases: TGTGCCAGCAGCCAAGGACTAGCGGGAGACTACGAGCAGTACTTC.

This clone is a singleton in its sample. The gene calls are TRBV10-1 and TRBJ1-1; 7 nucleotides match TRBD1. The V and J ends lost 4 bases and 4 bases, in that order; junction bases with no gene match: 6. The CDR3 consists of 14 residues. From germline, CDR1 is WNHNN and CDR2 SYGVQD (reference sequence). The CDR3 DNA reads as TGCGCCAGCAGTGCGGGCAGGGGGACCACTGAAGCTTTCTTT. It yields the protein CASSAGRGTTEAFF.

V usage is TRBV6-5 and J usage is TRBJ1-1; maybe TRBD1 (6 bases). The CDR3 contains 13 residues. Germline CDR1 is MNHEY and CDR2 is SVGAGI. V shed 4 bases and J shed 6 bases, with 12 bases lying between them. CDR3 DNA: TGTGCCAGCAGTTTTGACGGGGGCTCTGAAGCTTTCTTT. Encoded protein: CASSFDGGSEAFF.

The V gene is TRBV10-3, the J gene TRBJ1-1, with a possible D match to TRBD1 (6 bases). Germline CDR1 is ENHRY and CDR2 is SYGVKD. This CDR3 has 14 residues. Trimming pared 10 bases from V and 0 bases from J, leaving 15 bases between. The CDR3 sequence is CATGRDTMNTEAFF. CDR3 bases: TGTGCCACAGGGCGGGACACTATGAACACTGAAGCTTTCTTT.

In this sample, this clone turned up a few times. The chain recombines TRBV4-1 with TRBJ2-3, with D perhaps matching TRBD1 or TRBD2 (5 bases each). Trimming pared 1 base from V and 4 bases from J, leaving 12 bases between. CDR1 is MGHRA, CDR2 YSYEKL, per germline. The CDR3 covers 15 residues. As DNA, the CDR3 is TGCGCCAGCAGCCAAGCGTTCCTGGGGGCAGATACGCAGTATTTT. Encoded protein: CASSQAFLGADTQYF.

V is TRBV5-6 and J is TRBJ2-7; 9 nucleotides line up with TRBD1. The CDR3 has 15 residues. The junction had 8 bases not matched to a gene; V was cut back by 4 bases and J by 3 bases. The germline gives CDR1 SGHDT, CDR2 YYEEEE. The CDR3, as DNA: TGTGCCAGCAGCCCCGACAGGGGGGGCCGCTACGAGCAGTACTTC. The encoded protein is CASSPDRGGRYEQYF. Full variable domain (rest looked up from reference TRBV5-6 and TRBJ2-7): DAGVTQSPTHLIKTRGQQVTLRCSPKSGHDTVSWYQQALGQGPQFIFQYYEEEERQRGNFPDRFSGHQFPNYSSELNVNALLLGDSALYLCASSPDRGGRYEQYFGPGTRLTVT.

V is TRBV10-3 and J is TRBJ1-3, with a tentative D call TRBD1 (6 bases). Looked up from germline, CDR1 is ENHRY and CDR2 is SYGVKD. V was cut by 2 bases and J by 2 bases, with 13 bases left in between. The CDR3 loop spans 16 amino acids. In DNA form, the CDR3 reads TGTGCCATCAGTGAGACCACACAGGGCCCTGGAAACACCATATATTTT. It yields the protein CAISETTQGPGNTIYF.

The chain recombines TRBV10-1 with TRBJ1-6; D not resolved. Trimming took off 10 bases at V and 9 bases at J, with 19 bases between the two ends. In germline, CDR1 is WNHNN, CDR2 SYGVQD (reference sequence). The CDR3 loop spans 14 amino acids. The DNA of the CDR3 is TGCGCCACGCAAAGAATCGCCGAGGCTTCACCCCTCCACTTT. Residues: CATQRIAEASPLHF.

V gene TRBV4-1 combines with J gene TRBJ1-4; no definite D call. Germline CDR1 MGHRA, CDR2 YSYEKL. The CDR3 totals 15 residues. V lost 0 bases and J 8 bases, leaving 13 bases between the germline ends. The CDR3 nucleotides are TGCGCCAGCAGCCAAGATCGGGTAGGCTACGAAAAACTGTTTTTT. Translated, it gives CASSQDRVGYEKLFF.

In DNA form, the CDR3 reads TGTGCCAGCAGCCCCGGGAGGGGGGTCCGCTACTTC. Amino acids: CASSPGRGVRYF. This rearrangement joins TRBV7-2 to TRBJ2-5; 8 nucleotides match TRBD2. The trim removed 5 bases at V and 14 bases at J, leaving 10 bases unmatched. The CDR3 covers 12 residues. Germline V gene lookup returns CDR1 SGHTA and CDR2 FQGNSA.

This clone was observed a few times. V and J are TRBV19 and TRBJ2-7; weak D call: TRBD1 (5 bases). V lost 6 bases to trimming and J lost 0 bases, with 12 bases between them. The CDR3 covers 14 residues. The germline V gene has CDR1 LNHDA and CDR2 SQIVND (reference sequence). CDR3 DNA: TGTGCCAGTAGCCAGAATAGGGGCTCCTACGAGCAGTACTTC. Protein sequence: CASSQNRGSYEQYF.

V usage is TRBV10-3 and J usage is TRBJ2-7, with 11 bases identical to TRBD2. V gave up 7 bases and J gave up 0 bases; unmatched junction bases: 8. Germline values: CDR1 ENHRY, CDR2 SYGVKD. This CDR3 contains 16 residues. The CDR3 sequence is CAINYGTSGSSYEQYF. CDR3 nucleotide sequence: TGTGCCATCAACTATGGGACTAGCGGCAGCTCCTACGAGCAGTACTTC.

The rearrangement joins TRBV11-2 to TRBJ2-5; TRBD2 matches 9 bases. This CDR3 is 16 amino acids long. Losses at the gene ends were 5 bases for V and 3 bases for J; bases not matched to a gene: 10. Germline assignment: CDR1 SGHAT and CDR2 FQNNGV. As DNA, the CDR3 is TGTGCCAGCAGCCTAAGGCGCGGGGGGGGAGAAGAGACCCAGTACTTC. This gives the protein CASSLRRGGGEETQYF.

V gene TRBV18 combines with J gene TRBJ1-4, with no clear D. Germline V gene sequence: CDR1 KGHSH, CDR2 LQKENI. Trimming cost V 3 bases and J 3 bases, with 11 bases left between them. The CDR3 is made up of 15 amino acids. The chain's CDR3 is CASSPASGSNEKLFF. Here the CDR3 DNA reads TGTGCCAGCTCACCGGCTTCGGGGTCTAATGAAAAACTGTTTTTT.